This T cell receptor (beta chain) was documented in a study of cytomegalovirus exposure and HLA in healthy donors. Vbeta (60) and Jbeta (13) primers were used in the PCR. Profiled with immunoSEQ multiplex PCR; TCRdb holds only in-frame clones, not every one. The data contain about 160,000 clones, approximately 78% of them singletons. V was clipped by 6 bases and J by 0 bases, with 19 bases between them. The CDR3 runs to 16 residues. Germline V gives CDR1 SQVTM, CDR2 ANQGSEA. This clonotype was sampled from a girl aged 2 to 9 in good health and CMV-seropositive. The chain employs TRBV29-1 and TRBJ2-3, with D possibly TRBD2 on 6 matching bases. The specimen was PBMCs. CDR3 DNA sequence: TGCAGCGTATTGGCCTCGGGGGTACCTAGCACAGATACGCAGTATTTT. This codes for CSVLASGVPSTDTQYF.